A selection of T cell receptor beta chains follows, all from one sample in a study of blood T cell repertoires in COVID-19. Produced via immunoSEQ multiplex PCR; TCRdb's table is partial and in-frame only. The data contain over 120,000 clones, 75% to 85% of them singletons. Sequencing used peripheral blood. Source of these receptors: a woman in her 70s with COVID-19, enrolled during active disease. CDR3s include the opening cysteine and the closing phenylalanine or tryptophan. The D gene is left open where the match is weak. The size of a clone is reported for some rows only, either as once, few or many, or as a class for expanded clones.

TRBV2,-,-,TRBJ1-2,CASSEAGVGGGYTF,TGTGCCAGCAGTGAAGCAGGGGTGGGTGGTGGCTACACCTTC
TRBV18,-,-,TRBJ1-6,CASSLQGYNSPLHF,TGTGCCAGCTCACTTCAGGGTTACAATTCACCCCTCCACTTT
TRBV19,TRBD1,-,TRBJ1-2,CASSGTGDWGNYGYTF,TGTGCCAGTTCCGGGACAGGGGATTGGGGGAACTATGGCTACACCTTC
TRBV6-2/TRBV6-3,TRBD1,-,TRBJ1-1,CASSYEAGGLATEAFF,TGTGCCAGCAGTTACGAGGCAGGGGGCTTGGCCACTGAAGCTTTCTTT
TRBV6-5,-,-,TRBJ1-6,CASRPGQNSPLHF,TGTGCCAGCAGACCCGGACAGAATTCACCCCTCCACTTT
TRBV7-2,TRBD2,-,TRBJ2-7,CASSPVGGGVEQYF,TGTGCCAGCAGCCCAGTCGGTGGGGGGGTAGAGCAGTACTTC
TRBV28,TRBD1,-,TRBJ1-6,CASKTGHNSPLHF,TGTGCCAGTAAGACAGGGCATAATTCACCCCTCCACTTT
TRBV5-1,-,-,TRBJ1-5,CASSQDSNQPQHF,TGCGCCAGCAGCCAGGATTCAAATCAGCCCCAGCATTTT
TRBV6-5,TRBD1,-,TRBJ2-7,CASRARDRSYEQYF,TGTGCCAGCAGAGCTCGGGACAGGTCCTACGAGCAGTACTTC
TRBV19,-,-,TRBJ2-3,CASSTSPRDIRPPDTQYF,TGTGCCAGTAGTACGTCACCCCGGGACATCCGACCCCCAGATACGCAGTATTTT
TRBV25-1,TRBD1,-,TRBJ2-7,CASRSGTGWYEQYF,TGTGCCAGCAGGTCCGGGACAGGATGGTACGAGCAGTACTTC
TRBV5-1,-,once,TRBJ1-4,CASSAGGSGEKLFF,TGCGCCAGCAGCGCCGGGGGGAGCGGTGAAAAACTGTTTTTT
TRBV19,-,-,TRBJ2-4,CASSRRDRVSRGGSANIQYF,TGTGCCAGTAGTCGTAGGGACAGGGTATCCCGCGGGGGGTCCGCAAACATTCAGTACTTC
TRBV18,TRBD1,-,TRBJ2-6,CASSPPGTGAGANVLTF,TGTGCCAGCTCACCACCCGGGACAGGGGCTGGGGCCAACGTCCTGACTTTC
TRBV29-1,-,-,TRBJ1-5,CSVRRDTNQPQHF,TGCAGCGTTCGCCGGGACACCAATCAGCCCCAGCATTTT
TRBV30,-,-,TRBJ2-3,CAWSGSETSGDTQYF,TGTGCCTGGAGTGGGTCCGAAACCTCAGGAGATACGCAGTATTTT
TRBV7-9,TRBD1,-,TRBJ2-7,CASSSGTGIYEQYF,TGTGCCAGCAGCTCCGGGACAGGTATTTACGAGCAGTACTTC
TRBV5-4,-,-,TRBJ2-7,CASSVGVGRSGDEQYF,TGTGCCAGCAGCGTTGGCGTAGGGCGGTCCGGGGACGAGCAGTACTTC
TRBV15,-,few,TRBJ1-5,CATRQGDQPQHF,TGTGCCACCAGGCAGGGCGATCAGCCCCAGCATTTT
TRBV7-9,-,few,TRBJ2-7,CASSLAGPYEQYF,TGTGCCAGCAGCTTAGCTGGCCCGTACGAGCAGTACTTC
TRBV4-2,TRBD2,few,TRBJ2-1,CASSQGLADEQFF,TGTGCCAGCAGCCAAGGACTAGCAGATGAGCAGTTCTTC
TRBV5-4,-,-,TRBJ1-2,CASSEGVGRMYGYTF,TGTGCCAGCAGCGAGGGCGTAGGGCGAATGTATGGCTACACCTTC
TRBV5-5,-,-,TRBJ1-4,CASSIRQGGTEKLFF,TGTGCCAGCAGCATAAGGCAGGGCGGAACTGAAAAACTGTTTTTT
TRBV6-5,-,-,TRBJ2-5,CASTPGMETQYF,TGTGCCAGCACTCCAGGGATGGAGACCCAGTACTTC
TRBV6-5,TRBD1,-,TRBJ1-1,CASSIWGQPDTEAFF,TGTGCCAGCAGTATATGGGGACAGCCGGACACTGAAGCTTTCTTT
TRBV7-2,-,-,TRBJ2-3,CASSLTGTDTQYF,TGTGCCAGCAGCCTGACTGGCACAGATACGCAGTATTTT
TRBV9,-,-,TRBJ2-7,CASSVAGVTYEQYF,TGTGCCAGCAGCGTAGCCGGGGTGACCTACGAGCAGTACTTC
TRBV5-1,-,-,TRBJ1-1,CASSLGAGGDTEAFF,TGCGCCAGCAGCTTGGGGGCGGGTGGGGACACTGAAGCTTTCTTT
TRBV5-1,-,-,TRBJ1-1,CASSFQVNGEAFF,TGCGCCAGCAGCTTTCAGGTAAACGGTGAAGCTTTCTTT
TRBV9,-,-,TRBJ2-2,CASSVGGLPNTGELFF,TGTGCCAGCAGCGTAGGTGGACTCCCAAACACCGGGGAGCTGTTTTTT
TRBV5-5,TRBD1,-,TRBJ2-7,CASSFDTGDYEQYF,TGTGCCAGCAGCTTTGATACAGGGGACTACGAGCAGTACTTC
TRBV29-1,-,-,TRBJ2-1,CSVTPVAASSYNEQFF,TGCAGCGTTACCCCGGTAGCGGCATCCTCCTACAATGAGCAGTTCTTC
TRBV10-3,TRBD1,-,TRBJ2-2,CAINRDRGLSTGELFF,TGTGCCATCAATCGGGACAGGGGGCTTAGCACCGGGGAGCTGTTTTTT
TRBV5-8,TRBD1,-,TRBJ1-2,CASSWAGTGANYGYTF,TGTGCCAGCAGCTGGGCCGGGACAGGAGCTAACTATGGCTACACCTTC
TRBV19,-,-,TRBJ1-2,CASSIEQRTSYGYTF,TGTGCCAGTAGTATCGAACAGCGGACTAGCTATGGCTACACCTTC
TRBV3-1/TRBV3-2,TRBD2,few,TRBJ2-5,CASSQAGTSGGAVETQYF,TGTGCCAGCAGCCAAGCAGGAACTAGCGGGGGGGCCGTCGAGACCCAGTACTTC
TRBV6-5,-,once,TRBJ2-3,CASSNRDRTDTQYF,TGTGCCAGCAGTAACAGGGACCGCACAGATACGCAGTATTTT
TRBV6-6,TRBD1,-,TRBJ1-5,CASSYGQGIHQPQHF,TGTGCCAGCAGCTACGGACAGGGGATTCATCAGCCCCAGCATTTT
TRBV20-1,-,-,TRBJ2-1,CSAPSGNEQFF,TGCAGTGCCCCCTCCGGGAATGAGCAGTTCTTC
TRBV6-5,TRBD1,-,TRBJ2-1,CASNLGAGGYNEQFF,TGTGCCAGCAACCTGGGGGCAGGGGGCTACAATGAGCAGTTCTTC
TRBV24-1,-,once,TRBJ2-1,CATSEQGSSYNEQFF,TGTGCCACCAGTGAACAGGGCAGCTCCTACAATGAGCAGTTCTTC
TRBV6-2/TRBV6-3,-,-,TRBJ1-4,CASSYDPREKLFF,TGTGCCAGCAGTTACGATCCTAGGGAAAAACTGTTTTTT
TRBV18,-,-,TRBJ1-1,CASSPSDSHTEAFF,TGTGCCAGCTCACCGTCCGACAGTCACACTGAAGCTTTCTTT
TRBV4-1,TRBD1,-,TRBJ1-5,CASSQDWTGDQPQHF,TGCGCCAGCAGCCAAGATTGGACAGGGGATCAGCCCCAGCATTTT
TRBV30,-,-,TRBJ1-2,CAWSITPVGGSYGYTF,TGTGCCTGGAGCATTACCCCCGTGGGAGGGAGCTATGGCTACACCTTC
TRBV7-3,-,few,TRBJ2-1,CASSLTGLNEQFF,TGTGCCAGCAGCCTCACGGGGTTGAATGAGCAGTTCTTC
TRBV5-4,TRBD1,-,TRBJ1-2,CASSLDRGYGYTF,TGTGCCAGCAGCTTGGACAGGGGATATGGCTACACCTTC
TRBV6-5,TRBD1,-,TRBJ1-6,CASRPGTDYNSPLHF,TGTGCCAGCAGACCAGGGACAGACTATAATTCACCCCTCCACTTT
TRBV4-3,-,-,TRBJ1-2,CASSQDLRLGYGYTF,TGCGCCAGCAGCCAAGATCTCAGACTCGGGTATGGCTACACCTTC
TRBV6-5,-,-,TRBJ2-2,CASSFGQLNTGELFF,TGTGCCAGCTCCTTCGGACAGCTGAACACCGGGGAGCTGTTTTTT
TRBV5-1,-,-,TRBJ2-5,CASSPNQETQYF,TGCGCCAGCAGCCCAAACCAAGAGACCCAGTACTTC
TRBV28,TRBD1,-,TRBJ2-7,CASSPRTGSYEQYF,TGTGCCAGCAGTCCTCGGACAGGATCCTACGAGCAGTACTTC
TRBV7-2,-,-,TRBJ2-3,CASSLTLDTDTQYF,TGTGCCAGCAGCTTAACCTTAGACACAGATACGCAGTATTTT
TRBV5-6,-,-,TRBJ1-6,CASSWATAPNSPLHF,TGTGCCAGCAGCTGGGCGACAGCTCCCAATTCACCCCTCCACTTT
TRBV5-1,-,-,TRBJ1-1,CASSSLQVNTEAFF,TGCGCCAGCAGCTCCTTACAGGTGAACACTGAAGCTTTCTTT
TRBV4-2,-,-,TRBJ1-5,CASSQGVKQPQHF,TGTGCCAGCAGCCAAGGAGTAAAGCAGCCCCAGCATTTT
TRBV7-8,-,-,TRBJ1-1,CASSSTVSTNTEAFF,TGTGCCAGCAGCAGCACCGTCTCAACCAACACTGAAGCTTTCTTT
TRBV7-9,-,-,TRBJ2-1,CASSESAGNEQFF,TGTGCCAGCAGCGAATCCGCGGGGAATGAGCAGTTCTTC
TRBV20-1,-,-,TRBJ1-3,CSASAAGSFGNTIYF,TGCAGTGCTAGTGCGGCAGGGTCATTTGGAAACACCATATATTTT
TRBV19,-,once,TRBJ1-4,CASSIEWTPGREKLFF,TGTGCCAGTAGTATAGAGTGGACACCCGGGAGGGAAAAACTGTTTTTT